This note documents a single T cell receptor beta chain sequence. The antigen is undetermined. With 4 bases removed from V and 5 bases from J, the gap between germline ends came to 11 bases. CDR1 is SEHNR, CDR2 FQNEAQ, per germline (reference sequence). The CDR3 has 13 residues. A 5'RACE template-switching step, the method used to make TCR cDNA, added a universal primer site and UMIs. TCRdb redid the calling of the 5' RACE reads with MiXCR, one entry per CDR3 protein. The sample shows hundreds of thousands of distinct CDR3 sequences, roughly 22% of them seen only once. This sample stems from a study of T cells after yellow fever vaccination. Study-wide context: Preparation of the low-cell-number fractions used SMART-Seq v4 Ultra Low Input. Study findings and constraints: Some clonotypes were seen in both the CD4 and the CD8 compartments. These made up a small share and likely arose from convergent recombination. A large majority of primary-vaccination clones showed up again after the booster (96% CD4, 75% to 90% CD8).

The sequencing used PBMCs, collected around 3 weeks after the first yellow fever vaccination. This chain connects TRBV7-9 to TRBJ1-1; D is ambiguous. The TCR sequence derives from a man between 18 and 35 years old who received the YFV17D yellow fever vaccine. For the CDR3, the DNA is TGTGCCAGCAGCTATCGCAAGGGAACTGAAGCTTTCTTT. Amino acid sequence: CASSYRKGTEAFF.